This TCR beta chain was obtained from a study of CD8 T cells in ankylosing spondylitis. Regarding the study as a whole: Blood from ankylosing spondylitis patients appeared to carry a characteristic eight-variant TCR beta motif. Matched ankylosing spondylitis synovial fluid reportedly contained a significantly enriched population of disease-linked clones.

This clonotype has a count of ten or more. Antigen specificity is unknown. This CDR3 has 15 residues. Trimming removed 5 bases at V and 3 bases at J, with 14 bases between. The V gene's germline CDR1 is SGHTA and CDR2 FQGTGA. TCRdb redid the calling of the 5' RACE reads with MiXCR, one entry per CDR3 protein. The sample includes around 490,000 distinct CDR3 sequences, about 5.4% of them seen just once. The sequence came from a male donor with ankylosing spondylitis. Material for sequencing was blood, either unsorted or a sorted T cell fraction (not recorded which). The rearrangement joins TRBV7-3 to TRBJ2-1; TRBD2 might be the D (6 bases). CDR3 nucleotide sequence: TGTGCCAGCAGCCGGGCCGGCGGGATCTACAATGAGCAGTTCTTC. Translated: CASSRAGGIYNEQFF. The full variable domain, its missing parts supplied by reference TRBV7-3 and TRBJ2-1, is GAGVSQTPSNKVTEKGKYVELRCDPISGHTALYWYRQSLGQGPEFLIYFQGTGAADDSGLPNDRFFAVRPEGSVSTLKIQRTERGDSAVYLCASSRAGGIYNEQFFGPGTRLTVL.